This T cell receptor beta chain was obtained from a study of blood T cells in healthy people across ages. Combining a sample-barcoded 5' primer with a J-beta primer mix, a second PCR ran for about 7 to 12 cycles. Sequencing of every sample gave 2.5 million or more CDR3-containing paired-end reads. TCRdb called the 5' RACE reads again in MiXCR, with one record for every CDR3 protein. The sample includes more than 500,000 distinct CDR3 sequences, approximately 26% of them seen just once. Researchers report isolating at least 7 million PBMCs per sample. The length of the CDR3 is 18 residues. The same sample was also studied in work on T cells of mothers and their children. That publication notes: Samples were obtained from a few healthy Caucasian mothers and their six children. Comparable shaping of TCR recombination output by thymic selection was observed in related and unrelated pairs.

The V gene is TRBV12-3 or TRBV12-4, the J gene TRBJ2-5; D possibly matches TRBD1 or TRBD2 (5 bases each). With the DNA end fitting TRBJ2-1 better, the J assignment may be wrong. The origin of this receptor is a boy younger than 10 in good health. The sample was blood. CDR3 residues: CASSFPGRSFPFLREQFF. The CDR3 coding sequence is TGTGCCAGCAGTTTCCCGGGACGTTCTTTTCCTTTCCTACGAGAGCAGTTCTTC.